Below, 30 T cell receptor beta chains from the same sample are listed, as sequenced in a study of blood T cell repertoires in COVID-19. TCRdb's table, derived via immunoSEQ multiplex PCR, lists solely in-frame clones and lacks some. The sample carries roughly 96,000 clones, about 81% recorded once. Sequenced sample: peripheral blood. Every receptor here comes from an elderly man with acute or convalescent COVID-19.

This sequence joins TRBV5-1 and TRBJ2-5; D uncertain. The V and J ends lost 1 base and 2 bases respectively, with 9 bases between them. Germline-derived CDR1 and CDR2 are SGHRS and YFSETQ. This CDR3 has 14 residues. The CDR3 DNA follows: TGCGCCAGCAGCTTGAGCCAGGCTCAAGAGACCCAGTACTTC. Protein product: CASSLSQAQETQYF.

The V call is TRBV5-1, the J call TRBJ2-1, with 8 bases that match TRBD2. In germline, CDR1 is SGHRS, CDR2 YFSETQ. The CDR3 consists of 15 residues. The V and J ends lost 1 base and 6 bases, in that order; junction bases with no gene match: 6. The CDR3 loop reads CASSLMASGSNEQFF. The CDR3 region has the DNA TGCGCCAGCAGCTTGATGGCTAGCGGGTCCAATGAGCAGTTCTTC.

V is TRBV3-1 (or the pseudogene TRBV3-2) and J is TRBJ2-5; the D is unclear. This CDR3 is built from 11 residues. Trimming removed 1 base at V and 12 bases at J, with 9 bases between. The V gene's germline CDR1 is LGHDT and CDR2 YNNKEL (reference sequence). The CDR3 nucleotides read TGTGCCAGCAGCCAAGGGGCTGCCAAGTACTTC. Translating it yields CASSQGAAKYF.

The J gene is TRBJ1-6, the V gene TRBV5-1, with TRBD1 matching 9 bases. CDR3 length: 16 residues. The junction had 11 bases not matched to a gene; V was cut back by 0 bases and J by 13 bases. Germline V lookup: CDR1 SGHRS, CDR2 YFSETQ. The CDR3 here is CASSLAQGAGAPPLHF. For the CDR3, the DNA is TGCGCCAGCAGCTTGGCACAGGGGGCTGGCGCTCCGCCCCTCCACTTT.

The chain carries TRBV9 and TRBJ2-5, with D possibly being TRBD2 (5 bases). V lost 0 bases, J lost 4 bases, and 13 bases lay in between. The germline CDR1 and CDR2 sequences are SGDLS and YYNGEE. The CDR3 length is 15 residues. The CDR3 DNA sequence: TGTGCCAGCAGCGTAGGCGGAGGCCGTATAGAGACCCAGTACTTC. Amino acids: CASSVGGGRIETQYF. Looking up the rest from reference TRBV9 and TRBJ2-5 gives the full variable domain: DSGVTQTPKHLITATGQRVTLRCSPRSGDLSVYWYQQSLDQGLQFLIQYYNGEERAKGNILERFSAQQFPDLHSELNLSSLELGDSALYFCASSVGGGRIETQYFGPGTRLLVL.

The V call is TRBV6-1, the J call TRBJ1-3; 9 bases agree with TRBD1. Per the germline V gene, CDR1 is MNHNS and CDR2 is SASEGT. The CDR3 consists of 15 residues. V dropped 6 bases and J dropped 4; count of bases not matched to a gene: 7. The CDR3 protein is CASRRDRVPGNTIYF. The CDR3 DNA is TGTGCCAGCAGGAGGGACAGGGTCCCAGGAAACACCATATATTTT.

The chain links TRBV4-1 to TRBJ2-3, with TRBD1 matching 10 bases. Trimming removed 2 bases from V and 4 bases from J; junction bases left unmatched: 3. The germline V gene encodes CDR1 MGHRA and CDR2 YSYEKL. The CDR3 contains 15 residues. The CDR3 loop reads CASSQHGQGADTQYF. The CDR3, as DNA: TGCGCCAGCAGCCAACACGGACAGGGGGCAGATACGCAGTATTTT.

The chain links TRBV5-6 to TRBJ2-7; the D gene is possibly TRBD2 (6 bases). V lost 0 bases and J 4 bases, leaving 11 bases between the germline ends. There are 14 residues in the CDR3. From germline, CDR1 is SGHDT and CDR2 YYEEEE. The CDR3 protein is CASSLDTGGYEQYF. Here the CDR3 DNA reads TGTGCCAGCAGCTTGGACACCGGGGGATACGAGCAGTACTTC.

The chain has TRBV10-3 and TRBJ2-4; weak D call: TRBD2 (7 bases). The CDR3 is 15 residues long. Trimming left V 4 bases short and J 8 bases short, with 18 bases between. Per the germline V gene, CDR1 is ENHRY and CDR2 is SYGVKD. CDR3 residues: CAISAGGGLIDIQYF. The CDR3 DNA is TGTGCCATCAGTGCTGGGGGGGGGCTCATTGACATTCAGTACTTC.

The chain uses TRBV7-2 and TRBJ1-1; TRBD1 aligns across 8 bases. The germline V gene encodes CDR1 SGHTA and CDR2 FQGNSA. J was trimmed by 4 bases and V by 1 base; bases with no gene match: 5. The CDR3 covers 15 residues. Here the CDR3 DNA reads TGTGCCAGCAGCTTAGTTTTGGACAGGGCCACTGAAGCTTTCTTT. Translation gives CASSLVLDRATEAFF.

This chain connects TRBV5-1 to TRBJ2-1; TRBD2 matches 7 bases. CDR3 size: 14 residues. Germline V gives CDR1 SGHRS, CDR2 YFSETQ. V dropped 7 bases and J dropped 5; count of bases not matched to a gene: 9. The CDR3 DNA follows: TGCGCCAGCCAAAGGGGCGGGAGCGACAATGAGCAGTTCTTC. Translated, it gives CASQRGGSDNEQFF.

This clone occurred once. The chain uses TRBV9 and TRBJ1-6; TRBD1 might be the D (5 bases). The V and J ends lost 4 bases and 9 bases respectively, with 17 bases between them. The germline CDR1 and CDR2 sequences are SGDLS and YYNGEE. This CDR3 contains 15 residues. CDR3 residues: CASSPHAGGISPLHF. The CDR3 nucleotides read TGTGCCAGCAGCCCCCACGCGGGGGGGATTTCACCCCTCCACTTT.

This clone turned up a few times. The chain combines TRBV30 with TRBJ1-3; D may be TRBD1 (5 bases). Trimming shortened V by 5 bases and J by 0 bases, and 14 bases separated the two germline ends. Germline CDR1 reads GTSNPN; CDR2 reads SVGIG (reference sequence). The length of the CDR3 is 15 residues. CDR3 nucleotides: TGTGCCTGGGGTTCACAGGCGATCTCTGGAAACACCATATATTTT. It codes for CAWGSQAISGNTIYF. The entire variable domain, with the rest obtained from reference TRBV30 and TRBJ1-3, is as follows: SQTIHQWPATLVQPVGSPLSLECTVEGTSNPNLYWYRQAAGRGLQLLFYSVGIGQISSEVPQNLSASRPQDRQFILSSKKLLLSDSGFYLCAWGSQAISGNTIYFGEGSWLTVV.

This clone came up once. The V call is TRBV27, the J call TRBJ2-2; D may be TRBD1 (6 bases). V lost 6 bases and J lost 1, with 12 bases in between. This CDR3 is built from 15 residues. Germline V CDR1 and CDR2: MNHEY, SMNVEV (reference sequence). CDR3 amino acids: CASSVVQGNTGELFF. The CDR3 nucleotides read TGTGCCAGCAGCGTCGTACAGGGGAACACCGGGGAGCTGTTTTTT.

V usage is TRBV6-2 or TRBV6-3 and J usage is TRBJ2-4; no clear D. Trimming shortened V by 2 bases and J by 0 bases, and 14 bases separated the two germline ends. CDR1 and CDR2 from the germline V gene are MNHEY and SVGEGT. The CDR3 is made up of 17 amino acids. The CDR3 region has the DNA TGTGCCAGCAGTTACCAATGGGCTGTTCTAGCCAAAAACATTCAGTACTTC. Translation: CASSYQWAVLAKNIQYF.

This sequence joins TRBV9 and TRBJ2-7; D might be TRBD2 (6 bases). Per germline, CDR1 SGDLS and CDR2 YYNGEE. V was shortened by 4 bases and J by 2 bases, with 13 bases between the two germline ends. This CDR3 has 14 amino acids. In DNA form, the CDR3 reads TGTGCCAGCAGCCTTAGCGGCCCCGCCTACGAGCAGTACTTC. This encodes CASSLSGPAYEQYF.

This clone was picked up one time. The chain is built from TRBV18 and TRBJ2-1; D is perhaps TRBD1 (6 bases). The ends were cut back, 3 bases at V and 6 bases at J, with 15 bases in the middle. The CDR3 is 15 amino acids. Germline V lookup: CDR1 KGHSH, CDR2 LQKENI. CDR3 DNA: TGTGCCAGCTCACCTCTGCAGGGGATCTCCAATGAGCAGTTCTTC. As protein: CASSPLQGISNEQFF.

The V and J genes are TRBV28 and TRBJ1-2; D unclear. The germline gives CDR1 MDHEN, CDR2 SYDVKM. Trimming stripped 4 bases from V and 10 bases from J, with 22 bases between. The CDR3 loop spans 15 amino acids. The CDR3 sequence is CASSSINRDFSVYTF. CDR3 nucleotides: TGTGCCAGCAGTTCCATAAACCGGGATTTTAGTGTCTACACCTTC.

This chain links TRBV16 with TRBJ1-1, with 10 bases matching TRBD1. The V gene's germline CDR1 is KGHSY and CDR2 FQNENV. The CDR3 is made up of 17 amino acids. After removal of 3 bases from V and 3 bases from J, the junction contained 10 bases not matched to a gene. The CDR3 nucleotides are TGTGCCAGCAGCCAGGCTGGGACAGGGGCTCGGTACACTGAAGCTTTCTTT. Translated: CASSQAGTGARYTEAFF. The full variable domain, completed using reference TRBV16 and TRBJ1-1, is GEEVAQTPKHLVRGEGQKAKLYCAPIKGHSYVFWYQQVLKNEFKFLISFQNENVFDETGMPKERFSAKCLPNSPCSLEIQATKLEDSAVYFCASSQAGTGARYTEAFFGQGTRLTVV.

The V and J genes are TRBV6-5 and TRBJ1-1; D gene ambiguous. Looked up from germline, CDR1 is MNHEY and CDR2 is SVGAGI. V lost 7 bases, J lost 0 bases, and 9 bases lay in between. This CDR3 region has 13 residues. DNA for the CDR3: TGTGCCAGCAAGGCAGGCTTGAACACTGAAGCTTTCTTT. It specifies CASKAGLNTEAFF.

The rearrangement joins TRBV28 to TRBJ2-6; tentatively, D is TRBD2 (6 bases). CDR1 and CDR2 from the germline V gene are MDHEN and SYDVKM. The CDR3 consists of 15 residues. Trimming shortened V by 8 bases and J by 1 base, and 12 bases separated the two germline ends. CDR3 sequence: CASGAAGSGANVLTF. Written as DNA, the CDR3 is TGTGCCAGCGGAGCTGCGGGATCTGGGGCCAACGTCCTGACTTTC.

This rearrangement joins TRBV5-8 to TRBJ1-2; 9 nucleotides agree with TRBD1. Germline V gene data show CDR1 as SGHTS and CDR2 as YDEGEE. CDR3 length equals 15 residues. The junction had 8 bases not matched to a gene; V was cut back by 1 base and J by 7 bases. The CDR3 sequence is CASSLPGTGLSGYTF. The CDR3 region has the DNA TGTGCCAGCAGCTTGCCCGGGACAGGGTTGTCTGGCTACACCTTC.

CDR3 in DNA: TGTGCCAGCAGTTACAACGCGGGAGTCAATGAGCAGTTCTTC. This encodes CASSYNAGVNEQFF. V is TRBV6-5 and J is TRBJ2-1; 7 nucleotides agree with TRBD2. V trimming: 2 bases; J trimming: 6 bases; junction bases outside the gene matches: 4. Germline CDR1 is MNHEY and CDR2 is SVGAGI. The CDR3 consists of 14 residues.

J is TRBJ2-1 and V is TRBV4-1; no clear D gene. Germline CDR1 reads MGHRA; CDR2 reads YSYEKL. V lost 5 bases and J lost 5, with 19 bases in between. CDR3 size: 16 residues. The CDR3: CASSSVIVYPNNEQFF. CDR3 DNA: TGCGCCAGCAGCAGCGTAATAGTCTACCCAAACAATGAGCAGTTCTTC.

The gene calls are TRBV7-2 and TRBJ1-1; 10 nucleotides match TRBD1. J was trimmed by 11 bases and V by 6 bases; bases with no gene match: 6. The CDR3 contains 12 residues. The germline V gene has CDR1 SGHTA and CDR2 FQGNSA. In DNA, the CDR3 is TGTGCCAGCAGGGGGACAGGGGTATCGGCTTTCTTT. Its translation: CASRGTGVSAFF. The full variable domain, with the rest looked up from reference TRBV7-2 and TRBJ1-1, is GAGVSQSPSNKVTEKGKDVELRCDPISGHTALYWYRQSLGQGLEFLIYFQGNSAPDKSGLPSDRFSAERTGGSVSTLTIQRTQQEDSAVYLCASRGTGVSAFFGQGTRLTVV.

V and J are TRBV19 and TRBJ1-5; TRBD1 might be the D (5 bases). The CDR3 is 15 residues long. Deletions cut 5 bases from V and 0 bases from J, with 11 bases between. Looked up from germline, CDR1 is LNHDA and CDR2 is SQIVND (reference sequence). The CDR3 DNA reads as TGTGCCAGTAGTCAAGACAGTCGTAGCAATCAGCCCCAGCATTTT. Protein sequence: CASSQDSRSNQPQHF.

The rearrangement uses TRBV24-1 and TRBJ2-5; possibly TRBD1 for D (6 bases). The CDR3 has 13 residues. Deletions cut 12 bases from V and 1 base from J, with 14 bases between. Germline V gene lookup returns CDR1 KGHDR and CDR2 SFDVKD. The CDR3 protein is CAAQYRAQETQYF. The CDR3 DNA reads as TGTGCCGCCCAATACAGGGCCCAAGAGACCCAGTACTTC.

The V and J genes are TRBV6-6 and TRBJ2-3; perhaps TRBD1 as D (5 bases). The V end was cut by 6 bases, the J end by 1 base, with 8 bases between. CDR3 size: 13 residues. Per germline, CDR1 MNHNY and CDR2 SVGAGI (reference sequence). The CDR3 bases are TGTGCCAGCAGGCCCAGGGGCACAGATACGCAGTATTTT. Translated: CASRPRGTDTQYF.

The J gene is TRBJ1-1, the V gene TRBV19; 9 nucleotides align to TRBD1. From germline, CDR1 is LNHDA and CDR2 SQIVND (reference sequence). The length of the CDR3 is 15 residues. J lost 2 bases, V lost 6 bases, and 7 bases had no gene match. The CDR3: CASSAPGQGNTEAFF. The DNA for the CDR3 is TGTGCCAGTAGCGCGCCGGGACAGGGTAACACTGAAGCTTTCTTT.

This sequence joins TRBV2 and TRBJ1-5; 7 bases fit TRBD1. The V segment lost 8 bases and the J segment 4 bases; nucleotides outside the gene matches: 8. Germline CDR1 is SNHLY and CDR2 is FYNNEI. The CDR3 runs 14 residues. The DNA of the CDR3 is TGTGCCAGCCATGACAGGGTATCGAATCAGCCCCAGCATTTT. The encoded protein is CASHDRVSNQPQHF.